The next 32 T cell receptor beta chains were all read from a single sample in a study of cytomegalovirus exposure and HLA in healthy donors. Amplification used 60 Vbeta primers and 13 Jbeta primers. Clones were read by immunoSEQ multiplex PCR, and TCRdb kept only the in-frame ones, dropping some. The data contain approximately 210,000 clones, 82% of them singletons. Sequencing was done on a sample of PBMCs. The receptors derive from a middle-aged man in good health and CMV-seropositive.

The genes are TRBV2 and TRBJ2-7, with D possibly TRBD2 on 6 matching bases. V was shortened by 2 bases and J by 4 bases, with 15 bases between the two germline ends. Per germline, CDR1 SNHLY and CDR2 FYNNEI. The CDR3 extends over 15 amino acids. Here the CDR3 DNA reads TGTGCCAGCAGTGAAAGAGTAGCGGCCGTTTACGAGCAGTACGTC. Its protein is CASSERVAAVYEQYV.

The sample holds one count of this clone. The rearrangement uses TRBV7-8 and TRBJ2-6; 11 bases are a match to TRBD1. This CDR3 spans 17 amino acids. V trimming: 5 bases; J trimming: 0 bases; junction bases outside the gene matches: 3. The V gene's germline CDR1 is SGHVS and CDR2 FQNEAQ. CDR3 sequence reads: CASSADRGPSGANVLTF. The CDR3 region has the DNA TGTGCCAGCAGCGCGGACAGGGGGCCCTCTGGGGCCAACGTCCTGACTTTC. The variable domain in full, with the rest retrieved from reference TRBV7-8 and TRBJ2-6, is GAGVSQSPRYKVAKRGQDVALRCDPISGHVSLFWYQQALGQGPEFLTYFQNEAQLDKSGLPSDRFFAERPEGSVSTLKIQRTQQEDSAVYLCASSADRGPSGANVLTFGAGSRLTVL.

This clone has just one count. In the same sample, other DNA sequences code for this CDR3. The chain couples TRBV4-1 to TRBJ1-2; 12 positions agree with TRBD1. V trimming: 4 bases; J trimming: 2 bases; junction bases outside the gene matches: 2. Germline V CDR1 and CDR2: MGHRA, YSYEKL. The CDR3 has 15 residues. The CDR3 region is CASSRGTGGNYGYTF. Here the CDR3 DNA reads TGCGCCAGCAGCCGAGGGACAGGGGGCAACTATGGCTACACCTTC.

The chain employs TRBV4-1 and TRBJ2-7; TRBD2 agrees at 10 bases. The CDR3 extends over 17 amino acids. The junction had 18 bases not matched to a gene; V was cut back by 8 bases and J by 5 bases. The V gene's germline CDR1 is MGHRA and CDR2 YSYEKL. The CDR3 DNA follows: TGCGCCAGCCACGGCCTAGCGGGAGTATCCCCTACCAACGAGCAGTACGTC. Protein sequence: CASHGLAGVSPTNEQYV.

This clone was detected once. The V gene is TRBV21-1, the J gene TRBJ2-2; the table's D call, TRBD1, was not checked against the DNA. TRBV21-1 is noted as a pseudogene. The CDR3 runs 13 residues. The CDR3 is CASSRQGSGELFF. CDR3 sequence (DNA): TGTGCCAGCAGCCGACAGGGGTCCGGGGAGCTGTTTTTT.

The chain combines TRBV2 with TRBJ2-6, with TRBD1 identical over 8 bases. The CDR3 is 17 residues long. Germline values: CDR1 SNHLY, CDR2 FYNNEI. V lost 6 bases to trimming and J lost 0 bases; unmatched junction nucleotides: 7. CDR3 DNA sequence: TGTGCCAGCAGGCCGGGACAGGCGATCTCTGGGGCCAACGTCCTGACTTTC. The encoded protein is CASRPGQAISGANVLTF.

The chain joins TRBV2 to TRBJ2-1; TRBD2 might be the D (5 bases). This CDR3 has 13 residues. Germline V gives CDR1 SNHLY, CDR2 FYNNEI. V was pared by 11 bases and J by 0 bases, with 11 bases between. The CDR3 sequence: CASRADSYNEQFF. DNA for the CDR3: TGTGCCTCTAGAGCGGACTCCTACAATGAGCAGTTCTTC.

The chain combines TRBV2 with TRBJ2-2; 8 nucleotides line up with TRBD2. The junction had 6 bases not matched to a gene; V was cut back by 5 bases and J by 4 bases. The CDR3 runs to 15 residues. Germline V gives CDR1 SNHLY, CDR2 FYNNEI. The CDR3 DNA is TGTGCCAGCAGTTCGGGTAGCGGGACCACCGGGGAGCTGTTTTTT. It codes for CASSSGSGTTGELFF.

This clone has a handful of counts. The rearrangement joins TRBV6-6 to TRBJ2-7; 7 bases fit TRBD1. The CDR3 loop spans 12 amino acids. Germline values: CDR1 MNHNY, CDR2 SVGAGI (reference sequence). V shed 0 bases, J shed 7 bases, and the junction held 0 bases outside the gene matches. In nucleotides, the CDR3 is TGTGCCAGCAGTTACTCCAGGGGGGAGCAGTACTTC. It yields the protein CASSYSRGEQYF.

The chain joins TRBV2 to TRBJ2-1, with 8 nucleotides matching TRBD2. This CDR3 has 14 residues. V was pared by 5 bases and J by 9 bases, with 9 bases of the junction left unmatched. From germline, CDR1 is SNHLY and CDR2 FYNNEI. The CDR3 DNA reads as TGTGCCAGCAGTTCCCAGCGGGAGTGGAGTGAGCAGTTCTTC. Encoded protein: CASSSQREWSEQFF.

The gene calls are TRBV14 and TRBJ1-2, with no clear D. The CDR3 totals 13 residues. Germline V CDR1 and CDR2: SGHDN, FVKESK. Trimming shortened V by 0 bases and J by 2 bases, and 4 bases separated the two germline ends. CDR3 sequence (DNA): TGTGCCAGCAGCCAAGAAGAGAACTATGGCTACACCTTC. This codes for CASSQEENYGYTF.

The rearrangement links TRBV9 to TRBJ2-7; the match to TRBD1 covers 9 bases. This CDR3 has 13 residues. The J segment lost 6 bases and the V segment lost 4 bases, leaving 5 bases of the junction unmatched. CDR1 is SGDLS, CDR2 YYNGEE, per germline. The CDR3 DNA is TGTGCCAGCAGCCTAGGACAGGGGCTCGAGCAGTACTTC. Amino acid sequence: CASSLGQGLEQYF.

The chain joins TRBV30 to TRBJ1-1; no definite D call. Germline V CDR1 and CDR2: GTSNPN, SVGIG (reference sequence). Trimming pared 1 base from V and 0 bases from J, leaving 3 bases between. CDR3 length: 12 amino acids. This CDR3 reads CAWSALNTEAFF. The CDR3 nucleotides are TGTGCCTGGAGTGCCTTGAACACTGAAGCTTTCTTT.

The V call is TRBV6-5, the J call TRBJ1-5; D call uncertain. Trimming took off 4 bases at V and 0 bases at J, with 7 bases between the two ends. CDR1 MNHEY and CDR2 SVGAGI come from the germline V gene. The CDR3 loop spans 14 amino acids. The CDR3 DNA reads TGTGCCAGCAGTTCACAAAATAGCAATCAGCCCCAGCATTTT. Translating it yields CASSSQNSNQPQHF.

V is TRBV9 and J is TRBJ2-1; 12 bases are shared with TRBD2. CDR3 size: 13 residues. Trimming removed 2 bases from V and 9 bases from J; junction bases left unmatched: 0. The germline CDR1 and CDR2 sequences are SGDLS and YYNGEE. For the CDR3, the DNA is TGTGCCAGCAGCGTGGGACTAGCGGGTGAGCAGTTCTTC. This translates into CASSVGLAGEQFF.

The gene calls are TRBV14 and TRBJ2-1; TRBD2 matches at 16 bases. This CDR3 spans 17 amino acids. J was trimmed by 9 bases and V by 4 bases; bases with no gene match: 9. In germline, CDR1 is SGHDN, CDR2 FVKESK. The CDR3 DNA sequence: TGTGCCAGCAGCCGCGCGGGACTAGCGGGAGGGTCGGCTGAGCAGTTCTTC. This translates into CASSRAGLAGGSAEQFF.

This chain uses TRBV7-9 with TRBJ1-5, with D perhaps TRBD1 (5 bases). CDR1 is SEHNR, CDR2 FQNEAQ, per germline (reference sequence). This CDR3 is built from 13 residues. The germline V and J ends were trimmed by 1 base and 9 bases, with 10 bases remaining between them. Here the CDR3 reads CASSLGGLGPQHF. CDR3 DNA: TGTGCCAGCAGCTTAGGGGGCCTCGGGCCCCAGCATTTT.

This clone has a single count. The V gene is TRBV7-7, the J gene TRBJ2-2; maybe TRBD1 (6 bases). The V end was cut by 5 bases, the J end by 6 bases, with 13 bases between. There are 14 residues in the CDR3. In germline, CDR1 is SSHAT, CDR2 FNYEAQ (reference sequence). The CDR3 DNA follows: TGTGCCAGCAGCATCGACAGGACCTCCGGGGAGCTGTTTTTT. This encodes CASSIDRTSGELFF. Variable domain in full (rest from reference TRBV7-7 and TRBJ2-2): GAGVSQSPRYKVTKRGQDVTLRCDPISSHATLYWYQQALGQGPEFLTYFNYEAQPDKSGLPSDRFSAERPEGSISTLTIQRTEQRDSAMYRCASSIDRTSGELFFGEGSRLTVL.

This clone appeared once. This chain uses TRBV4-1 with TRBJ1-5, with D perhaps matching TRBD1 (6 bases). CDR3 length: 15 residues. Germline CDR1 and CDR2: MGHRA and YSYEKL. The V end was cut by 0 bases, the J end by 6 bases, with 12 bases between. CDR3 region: CASSQEQGAGQPQHF. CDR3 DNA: TGCGCCAGCAGCCAAGAACAGGGAGCCGGTCAGCCCCAGCATTTT.

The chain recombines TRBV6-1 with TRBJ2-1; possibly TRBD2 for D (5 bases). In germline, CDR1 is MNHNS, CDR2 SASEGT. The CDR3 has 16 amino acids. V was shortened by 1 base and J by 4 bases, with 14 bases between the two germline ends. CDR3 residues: CASSEGLEVVYNEQFF. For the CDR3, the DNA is TGTGCCAGCAGTGAAGGGCTGGAGGTGGTATACAATGAGCAGTTCTTC.

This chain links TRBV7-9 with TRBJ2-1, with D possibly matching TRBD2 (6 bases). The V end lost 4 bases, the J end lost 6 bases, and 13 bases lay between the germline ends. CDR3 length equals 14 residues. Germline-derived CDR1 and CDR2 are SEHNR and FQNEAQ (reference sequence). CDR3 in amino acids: CASSSPRGTNEQFF. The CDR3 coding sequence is TGTGCCAGCAGCTCTCCCCGCGGGACCAATGAGCAGTTCTTC.

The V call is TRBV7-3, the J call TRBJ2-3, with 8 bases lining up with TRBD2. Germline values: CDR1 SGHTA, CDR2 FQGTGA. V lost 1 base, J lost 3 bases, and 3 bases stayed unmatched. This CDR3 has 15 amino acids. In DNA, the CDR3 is TGTGCCAGCAGCTTAATCAGCGGGAGAACAGATACGCAGTATTTT. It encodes CASSLISGRTDTQYF. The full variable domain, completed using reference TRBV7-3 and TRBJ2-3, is GAGVSQTPSNKVTEKGKYVELRCDPISGHTALYWYRQSLGQGPEFLIYFQGTGAADDSGLPNDRFFAVRPEGSVSTLKIQRTERGDSAVYLCASSLISGRTDTQYFGPGTRLTVL.

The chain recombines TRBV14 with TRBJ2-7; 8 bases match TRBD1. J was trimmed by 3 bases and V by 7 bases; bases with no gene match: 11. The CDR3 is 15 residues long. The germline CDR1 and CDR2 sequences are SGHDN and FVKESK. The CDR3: CASIPGRGPLYEQYV. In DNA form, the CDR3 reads TGTGCCAGCATCCCAGGCAGGGGGCCCCTCTACGAGCAGTACGTC.

CDR3 nucleotide sequence: TGTGCCAGCAGCTTAGGACTAGCGGGAGTGGGTGAGCAGTTCTTC. It codes for CASSLGLAGVGEQFF. This chain joins TRBV7-7 and TRBJ2-1, with 12 bases matching TRBD2. The CDR3 sequence is 15 residues long. V dropped 1 base and J dropped 9; count of bases not matched to a gene: 4. CDR1 is SSHAT and CDR2 is FNYEAQ in the germline V gene (reference sequence).

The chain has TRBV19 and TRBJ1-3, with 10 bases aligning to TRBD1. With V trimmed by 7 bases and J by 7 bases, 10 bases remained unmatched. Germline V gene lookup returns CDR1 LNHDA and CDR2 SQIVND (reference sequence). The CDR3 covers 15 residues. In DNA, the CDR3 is TGTGCCAGTATGAACCGGGACAGGGGCAGGAACACCATATATTTT. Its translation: CASMNRDRGRNTIYF.

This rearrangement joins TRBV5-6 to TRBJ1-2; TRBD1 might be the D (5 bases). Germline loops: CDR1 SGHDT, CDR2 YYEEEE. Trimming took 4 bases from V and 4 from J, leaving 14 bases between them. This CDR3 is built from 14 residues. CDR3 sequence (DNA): TGTGCCAGCAGCCCCCGGGGGGGAGGCTATGGCTACACCTTC. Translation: CASSPRGGGYGYTF.

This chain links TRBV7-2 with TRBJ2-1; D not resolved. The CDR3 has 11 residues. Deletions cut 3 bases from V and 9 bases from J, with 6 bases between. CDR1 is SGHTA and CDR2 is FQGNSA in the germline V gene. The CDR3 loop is CASSFLGEQFF. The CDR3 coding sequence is TGTGCCAGCAGCTTTCTAGGTGAGCAGTTCTTC.

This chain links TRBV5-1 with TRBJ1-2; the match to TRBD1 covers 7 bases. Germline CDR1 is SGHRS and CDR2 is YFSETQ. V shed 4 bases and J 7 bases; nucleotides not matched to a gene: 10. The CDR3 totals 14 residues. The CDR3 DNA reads TGCGCCAGCAGCGAGGGACAGCCCCTCGGTGGCTACACCTTC. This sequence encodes CASSEGQPLGGYTF.

The DNA for the CDR3 is TGTGCCACCAGCAGAGAAGCGGGAGGGTCCTACGAGCAGTACTTC. Amino acids: CATSREAGGSYEQYF. The chain couples TRBV15 to TRBJ2-7; 10 nucleotides align to TRBD2. Germline CDR1 LNHNV, CDR2 YYDKDF (reference sequence). CDR3 length: 15 residues. The trim removed 0 bases at V and 1 base at J, leaving 0 bases unmatched.

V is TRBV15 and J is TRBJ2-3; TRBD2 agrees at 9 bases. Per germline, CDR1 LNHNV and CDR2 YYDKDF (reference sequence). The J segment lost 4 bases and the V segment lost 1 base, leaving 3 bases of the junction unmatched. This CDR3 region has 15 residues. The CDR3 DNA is TGTGCCACCAGCAGAGTCACTAGCGGGTCAGATACGCAGTATTTT. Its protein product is CATSRVTSGSDTQYF.

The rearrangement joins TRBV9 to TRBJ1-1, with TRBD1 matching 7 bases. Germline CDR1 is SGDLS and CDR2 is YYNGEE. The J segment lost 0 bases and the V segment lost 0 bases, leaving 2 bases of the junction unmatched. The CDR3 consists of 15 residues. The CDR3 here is CASSVVQGVNTEAFF. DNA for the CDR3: TGTGCCAGCAGCGTAGTGCAGGGGGTGAACACTGAAGCTTTCTTT.

CDR3: CASSLYTSGQINEQFF. The DNA of the CDR3 is TGTGCCAGCAGCTTGTATACTAGCGGGCAGATCAATGAGCAGTTCTTC. The gene calls are TRBV7-6 and TRBJ2-1; 9 positions agree with TRBD2. The germline V gene has CDR1 SGHVS and CDR2 FNYEAQ. The CDR3 runs to 16 residues. The V segment lost 3 bases and the J segment 6 bases; nucleotides outside the gene matches: 9.